This entry is about one TCR beta chain. Its antigen remains unknown. From germline, CDR1 is ENHRY and CDR2 SYGVKD. V shed 6 bases and J shed 7 bases, with 10 bases lying between them. This CDR3 region has 12 residues. The data are from a study of cytomegalovirus exposure and HLA in healthy donors. Study-level points and caveats: Among TCR beta chains of equal frequency, HLA-associated ones were more clonally expanded in a later analysis.

PCR used 60 Vbeta primers and 13 Jbeta primers. The repertoire was sequenced with immunoSEQ multiplex PCR; TCRdb's copy has only in-frame clones and lacks some. Of 150,000 to 200,000 clones listed, 84% are singletons. The sequence came from a man aged 18 to 30 in good health and CMV-seronegative. The sequencing sample was made of PBMCs. This rearrangement joins TRBV10-3 to TRBJ2-1, with D perhaps matching TRBD1 (6 bases). The DNA for the CDR3 is TGTGCCATCAGGACCACAGGGAATGAGCAGTTCTTC. Translated: CAIRTTGNEQFF.